This TCR beta chain is from a study of T-cell memory formation after mild COVID-19. Study at large: Among the donors, TCR clusters were largely specific to each donor. Notes on the study in general: While clones contracting from day 15 to 85 were balanced between CD4 and CD8, later expanders leaned CD4+.

A few counts support this clonotype. What it binds is unknown. The CDR3 totals 12 residues. Germline V lookup: CDR1 DFQATT, CDR2 SNEGSKA (reference sequence). Germline trimming cut 4 bases from V and 4 bases from J; bases unmatched to any gene: 1. TCRdb passed the 5' RACE reads through MiXCR, listing each CDR3 protein once. The table includes 50,000 to 70,000 distinct CDR3 sequences, 10% to 15% detected once. Sequenced sample: PBMCs or a T cell subset sorted from them (not recorded which). J is TRBJ2-5 and V is TRBV20-1; 9 nucleotides align to TRBD2. The clonotype originates from a man in his late teens or twenties who had mild COVID-19 (a few samples of this study predate the infection). Cell type and time point are not known. CDR3 amino acids: CSAMTSGETQYF. In DNA form, the CDR3 reads TGCAGTGCTATGACTAGCGGAGAGACCCAGTACTTC.